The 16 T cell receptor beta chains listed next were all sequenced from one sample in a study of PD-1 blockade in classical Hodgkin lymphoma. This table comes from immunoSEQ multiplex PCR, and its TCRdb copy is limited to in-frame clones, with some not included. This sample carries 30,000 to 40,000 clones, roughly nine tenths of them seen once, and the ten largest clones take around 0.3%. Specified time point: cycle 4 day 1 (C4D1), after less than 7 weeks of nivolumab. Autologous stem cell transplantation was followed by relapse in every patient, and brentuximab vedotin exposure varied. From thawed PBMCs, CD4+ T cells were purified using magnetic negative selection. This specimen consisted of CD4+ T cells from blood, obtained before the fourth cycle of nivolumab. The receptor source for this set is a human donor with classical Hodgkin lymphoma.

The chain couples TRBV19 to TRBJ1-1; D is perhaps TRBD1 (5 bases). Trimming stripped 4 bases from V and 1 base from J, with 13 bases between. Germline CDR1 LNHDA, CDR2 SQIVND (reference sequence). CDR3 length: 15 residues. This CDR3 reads CASSTPGHQNTEAFF. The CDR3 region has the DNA TGTGCCAGTAGTACCCCCGGACACCAGAACACTGAAGCTTTCTTT.

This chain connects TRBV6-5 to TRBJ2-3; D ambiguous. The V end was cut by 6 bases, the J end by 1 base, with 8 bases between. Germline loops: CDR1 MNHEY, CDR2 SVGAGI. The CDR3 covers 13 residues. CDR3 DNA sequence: TGTGCCAGCAGGCGACAAGGCACAGATACGCAGTATTTT. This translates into CASRRQGTDTQYF.

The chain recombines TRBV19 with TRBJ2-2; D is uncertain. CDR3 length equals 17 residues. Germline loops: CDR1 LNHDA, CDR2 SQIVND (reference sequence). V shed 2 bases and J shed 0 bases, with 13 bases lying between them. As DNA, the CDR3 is TGTGCCAGTAGTATAATCTTTCCTATGCCGAACACCGGGGAGCTGTTTTTT. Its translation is CASSIIFPMPNTGELFF. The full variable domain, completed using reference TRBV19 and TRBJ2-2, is DGGITQSPKYLFRKEGQNVTLSCEQNLNHDAMYWYRQDPGQGLRLIYYSQIVNDFQKGDIAEGYSVSREKKESFPLTVTSAQKNPTAFYLCASSIIFPMPNTGELFFGEGSRLTVL.

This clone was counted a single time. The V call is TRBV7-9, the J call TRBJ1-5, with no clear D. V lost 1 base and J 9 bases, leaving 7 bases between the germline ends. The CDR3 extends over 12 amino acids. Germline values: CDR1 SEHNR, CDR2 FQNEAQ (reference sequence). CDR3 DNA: TGTGCCAGCAGCTTAGGGTCCGTGCCCCAGCATTTT. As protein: CASSLGSVPQHF. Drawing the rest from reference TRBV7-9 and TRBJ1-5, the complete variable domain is DTGVSQNPRHKITKRGQNVTFRCDPISEHNRLYWYRQTLGQGPEFLTYFQNEAQLEKSRLLSDRFSAERPKGSFSTLEIQRTEQGDSAMYLCASSLGSVPQHFGDGTRLSIL.

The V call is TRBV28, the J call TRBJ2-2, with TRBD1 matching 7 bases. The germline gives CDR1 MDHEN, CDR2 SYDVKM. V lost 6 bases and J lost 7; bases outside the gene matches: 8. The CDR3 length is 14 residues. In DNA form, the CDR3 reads TGTGCCAGCAGAAGACAGGGAAGAGGCGGGGAGCTGTTTTTT. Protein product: CASRRQGRGGELFF.

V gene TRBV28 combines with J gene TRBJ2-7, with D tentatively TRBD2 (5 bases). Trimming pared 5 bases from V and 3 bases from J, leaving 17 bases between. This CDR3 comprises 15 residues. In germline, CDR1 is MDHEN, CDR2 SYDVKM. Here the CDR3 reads CASSPRDFPLYEQYF. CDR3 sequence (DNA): TGTGCCAGCAGTCCCCGGGATTTCCCCCTCTACGAGCAGTACTTC.

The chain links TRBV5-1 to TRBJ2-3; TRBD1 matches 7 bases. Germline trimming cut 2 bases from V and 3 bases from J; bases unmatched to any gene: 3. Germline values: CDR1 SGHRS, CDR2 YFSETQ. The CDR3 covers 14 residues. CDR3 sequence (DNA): TGCGCCAGCAGCTTCCAGGACAGGACAGATACGCAGTATTTT. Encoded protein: CASSFQDRTDTQYF.

The CDR3 loop reads CATGGGKMNTEAFF. CDR3 nucleotide sequence: TGTGCCACCGGGGGGGGCAAGATGAACACTGAAGCTTTCTTT. The genes are TRBV6-5 and TRBJ1-1, with D maybe TRBD1 (6 bases). This CDR3 contains 14 residues. The ends were cut back, 10 bases at V and 0 bases at J, with 15 bases in the middle. CDR1 and CDR2 from the germline V gene are MNHEY and SVGAGI.

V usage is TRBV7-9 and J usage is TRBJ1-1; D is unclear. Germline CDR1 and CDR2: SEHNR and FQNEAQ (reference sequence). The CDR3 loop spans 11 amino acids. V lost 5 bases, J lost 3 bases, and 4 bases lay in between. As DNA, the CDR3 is TGTGCCAGCAGCCTTGACACTGAAGCTTTCTTT. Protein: CASSLDTEAFF.

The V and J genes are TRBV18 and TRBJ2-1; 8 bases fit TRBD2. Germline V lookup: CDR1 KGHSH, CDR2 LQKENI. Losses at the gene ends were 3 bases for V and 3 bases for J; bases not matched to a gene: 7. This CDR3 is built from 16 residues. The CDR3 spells CASSPKSGGRYNEQFF. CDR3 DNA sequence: TGTGCCAGCTCACCGAAGAGCGGGGGACGCTACAATGAGCAGTTCTTC.

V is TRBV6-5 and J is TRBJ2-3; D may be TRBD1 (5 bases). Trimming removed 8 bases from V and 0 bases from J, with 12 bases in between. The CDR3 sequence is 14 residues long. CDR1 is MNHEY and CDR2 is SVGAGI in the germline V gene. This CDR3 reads CASSRVPSTDTQYF. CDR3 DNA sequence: TGTGCCAGCTCCAGGGTACCTAGCACAGATACGCAGTATTTT.

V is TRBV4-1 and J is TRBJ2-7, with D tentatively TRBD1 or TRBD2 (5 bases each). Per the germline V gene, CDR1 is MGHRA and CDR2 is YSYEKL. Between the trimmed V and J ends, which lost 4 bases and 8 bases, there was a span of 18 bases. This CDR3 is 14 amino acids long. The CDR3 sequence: CASSPAGAWGKQYF. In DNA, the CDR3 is TGCGCCAGCAGCCCAGCCGGGGCCTGGGGCAAGCAGTACTTC.

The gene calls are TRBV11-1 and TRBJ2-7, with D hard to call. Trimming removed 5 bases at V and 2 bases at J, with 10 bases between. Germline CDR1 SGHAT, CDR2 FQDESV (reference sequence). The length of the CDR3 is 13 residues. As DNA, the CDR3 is TGTGCCAGCAGCCAACGTGGCCCCTACGAGCAGTACTTC. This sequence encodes CASSQRGPYEQYF. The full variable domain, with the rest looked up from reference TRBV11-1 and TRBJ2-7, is EAEVAQSPRYKITEKSQAVAFWCDPISGHATLYWYRQILGQGPELLVQFQDESVVDDSQLPKDRFSAERLKGVDSTLKIQPAELGDSAMYLCASSQRGPYEQYFGPGTRLTVT.

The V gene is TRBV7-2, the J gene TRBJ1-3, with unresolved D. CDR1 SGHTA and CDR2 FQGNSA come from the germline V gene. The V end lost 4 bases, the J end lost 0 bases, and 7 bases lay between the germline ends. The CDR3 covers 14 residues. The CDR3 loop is CASSYSNSGNTIYF. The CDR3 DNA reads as TGTGCCAGCAGCTATTCGAACTCTGGAAACACCATATATTTT.

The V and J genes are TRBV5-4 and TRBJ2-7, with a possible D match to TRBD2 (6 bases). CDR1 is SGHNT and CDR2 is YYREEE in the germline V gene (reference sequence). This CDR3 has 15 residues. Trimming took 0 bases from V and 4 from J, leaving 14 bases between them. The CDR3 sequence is CASSLDFGEAYEQYF. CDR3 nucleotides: TGTGCCAGCAGCTTGGATTTCGGGGAGGCGTACGAGCAGTACTTC.

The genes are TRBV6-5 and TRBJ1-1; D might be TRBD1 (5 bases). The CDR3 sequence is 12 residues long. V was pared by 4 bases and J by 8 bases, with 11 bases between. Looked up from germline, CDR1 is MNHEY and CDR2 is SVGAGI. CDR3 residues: CASSLWQGEAFF. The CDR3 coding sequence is TGTGCCAGCAGTTTGTGGCAGGGAGAAGCTTTCTTT.